This TCR beta chain originates from a study of T cell changes during pregnancy in multiple sclerosis. The CDR3 is made up of 15 amino acids. Trimming removed 7 bases from V and 6 bases from J; junction bases left unmatched: 12. From germline, CDR1 is SEHNR and CDR2 FQNEAQ (reference sequence). Here immunoSEQ multiplex PCR was the method, and the copy in TCRdb shows in-frame clones only, minus some. Among 45,000 to 70,000 clones, 92% were seen once, and the ten largest hold approximately 2.8%. The gene calls are TRBV7-9 and TRBJ2-1, with TRBD1 matching over 7 bases. The receptor's source is a female donor in good health, enrolled as a control in a pregnancy study. This specimen consisted of peripheral blood, obtained in the third trimester of pregnancy. In DNA, the CDR3 is TGTGCCAGCAACCTAGACAGGGCAGTTACCAATGAGCAGTTCTTC. The encoded protein is CASNLDRAVTNEQFF.